This TCR beta chain was obtained from a study of cytomegalovirus exposure and HLA in healthy donors. TCRdb's copy holds only in-frame clones and misses some; the assay was immunoSEQ multiplex PCR. The sample holds approximately 60,000 clones, just under 95% seen once. The length of the CDR3 is 12 residues. CDR1 and CDR2 from the germline V gene are ENHRY and SYGVKD. Trimming stripped 2 bases from V and 4 bases from J, with 6 bases between. This clonotype originated in a woman between 18 and 29 years old in good health and CMV-seropositive. Sequencing was carried out using PBMCs. The chain recombines TRBV10-3 with TRBJ2-7; D not certain. CDR3 nucleotides: TGTGCCATCAGTGAGAACGGGTACGAGCAGTACTTC. Translated: CAISENGYEQYF.